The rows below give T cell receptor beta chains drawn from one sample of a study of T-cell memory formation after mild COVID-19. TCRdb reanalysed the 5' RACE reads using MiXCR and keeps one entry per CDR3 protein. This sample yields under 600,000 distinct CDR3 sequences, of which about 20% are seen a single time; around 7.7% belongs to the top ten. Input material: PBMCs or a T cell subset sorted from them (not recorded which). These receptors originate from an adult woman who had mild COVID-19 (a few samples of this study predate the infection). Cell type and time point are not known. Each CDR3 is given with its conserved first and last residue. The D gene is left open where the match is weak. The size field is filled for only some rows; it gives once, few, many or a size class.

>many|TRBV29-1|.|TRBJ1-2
CSVEDLGLEDRTNYGYTF
TGCAGCGTTGAAGATTTGGGACTGGAGGATAGGACTAACTATGGCTACACCTTC
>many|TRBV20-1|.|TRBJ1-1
CSARVRDTEAFF
TGCAGTGCTAGGGTTCGCGACACTGAAGCTTTCTTT
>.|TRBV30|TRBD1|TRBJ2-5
CAWSGQGRTQYF
TGTGCCTGGAGTGGACAGGGGAGGACCCAGTACTTC
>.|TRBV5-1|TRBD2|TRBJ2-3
CASSVSGGPTDTQYF
TGCGCCAGCAGCGTTAGCGGGGGCCCCACAGATACGCAGTATTTT
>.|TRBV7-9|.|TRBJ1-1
CASIDSVSRNTEAFF
TGTGCCAGCATCGACAGTGTCTCAAGGAACACTGAAGCTTTCTTT
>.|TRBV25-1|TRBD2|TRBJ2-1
CASSEVGRAGGRGEQFF
TGTGCCAGCAGTGAAGTCGGGAGAGCGGGAGGTCGCGGTGAGCAGTTCTTC
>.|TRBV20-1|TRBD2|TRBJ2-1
CSAPRGASGTKVREQFF
TGCAGTGCCCCGCGGGGGGCTAGCGGGACTAAAGTTCGGGAGCAGTTCTTC
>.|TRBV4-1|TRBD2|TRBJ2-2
CASSQETSFSGELFF
TGCGCCAGCAGCCAAGAGACTAGCTTTTCCGGGGAGCTGTTTTTT
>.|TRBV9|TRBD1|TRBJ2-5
CASSGGQGKTQYF
TGTGCCAGCAGCGGCGGACAGGGGAAGACCCAGTACTTC
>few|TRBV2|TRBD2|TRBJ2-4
CASTGGVSAKNIQYF
TGTGCCAGCACCGGGGGGGTTTCAGCCAAAAACATTCAGTACTTC
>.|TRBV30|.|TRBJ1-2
CAWSVLFSHYGYTF
TGTGCCTGGAGTGTACTGTTTAGCCACTATGGCTACACCTTC
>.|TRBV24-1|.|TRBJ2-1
CATSVGGLSYNEQFF
TGTGCCACCAGTGTTGGGGGGCTTTCCTACAATGAGCAGTTCTTC
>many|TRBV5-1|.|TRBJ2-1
CASSLSGVEQFF
TGCGCCAGCAGCTTGTCCGGGGTCGAGCAGTTCTTC
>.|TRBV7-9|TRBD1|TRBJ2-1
CASSSSGTVNYNEQFF
TGTGCCAGCAGCTCCTCCGGGACAGTTAATTACAATGAGCAGTTCTTC
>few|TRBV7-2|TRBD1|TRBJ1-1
CASSLNTGGIPEAFF
TGTGCCAGCAGCTTAAATACAGGGGGCATCCCTGAAGCTTTCTTT
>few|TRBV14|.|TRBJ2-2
CASSQEDTGELFF
TGTGCCAGCAGCCAAGAGGACACCGGGGAGCTGTTTTTT
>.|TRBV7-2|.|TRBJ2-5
CASSPRQGLAGSRAQYF
TGTGCCAGCAGCCCCAGACAGGGCCTAGCGGGCTCCCGTGCCCAGTACTTC
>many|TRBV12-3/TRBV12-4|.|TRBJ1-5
CASSLQGPNQPQHF
TGTGCCAGCAGCCTACAGGGTCCCAATCAGCCCCAGCATTTT
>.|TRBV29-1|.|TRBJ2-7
CSVWDISYEQYF
TGCAGCGTATGGGACATATCCTACGAGCAGTACTTC
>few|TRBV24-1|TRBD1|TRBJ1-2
CATSDPPVGQASSSGYTF
TGTGCCACCAGTGATCCCCCCGTGGGACAGGCCTCGAGCAGTGGCTACACCTTC
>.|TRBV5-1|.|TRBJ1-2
CASSLPVGAGDGYTF
TGCGCCAGCAGCTTGCCTGTTGGAGCGGGAGATGGCTACACCTTC
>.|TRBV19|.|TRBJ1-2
CASNPDTSRGGYTF
TGTGCCAGTAACCCGGACACCTCCCGCGGTGGCTACACCTTC
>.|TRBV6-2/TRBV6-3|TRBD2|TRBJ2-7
CASRPTSGQSYEQYF
TGTGCCAGCAGGCCAACTAGCGGGCAATCCTACGAGCAGTACTTC
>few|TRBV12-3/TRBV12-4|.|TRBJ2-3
CASSTWTLGLLDTQYF
TGTGCCAGCAGTACTTGGACTTTGGGTCTCCTAGATACGCAGTATTTT
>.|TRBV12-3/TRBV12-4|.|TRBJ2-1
CASSRQTPSEQFF
TGTGCCAGCAGTCGGCAGACTCCTAGTGAGCAGTTCTTC
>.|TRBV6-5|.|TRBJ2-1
CASTPGSSIHEQFF
TGTGCCAGCACCCCGGGATCTAGTATCCATGAGCAGTTCTTC
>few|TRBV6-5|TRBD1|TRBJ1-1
CASSYRQGQNTEAFF
TGTGCCAGCAGTTACCGACAGGGGCAGAACACTGAAGCTTTCTTT
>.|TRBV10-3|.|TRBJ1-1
CAISGGPNSPMNTEAFF
TGTGCCATCAGTGGGGGACCGAACTCCCCCATGAACACTGAAGCTTTCTTT
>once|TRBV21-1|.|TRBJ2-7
CASSKHPGTGAREQYF
TGTGCCAGCAGCAAGCACCCCGGGACAGGGGCCAGGGAGCAGTACTTC
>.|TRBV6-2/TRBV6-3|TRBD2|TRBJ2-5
CASSYAALAGHQETQYF
TGTGCCAGCAGTTACGCTGCGCTAGCGGGGCACCAAGAGACCCAGTACTTC
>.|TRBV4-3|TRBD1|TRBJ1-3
CASSQEVGGTGSGNTIYF
TGCGCCAGCAGCCAAGAAGTAGGGGGGACAGGCTCTGGAAACACCATATATTTT
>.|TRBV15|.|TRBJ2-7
CATSRDGGLAYEQYF
TGTGCCACCAGCAGAGATGGAGGGCTAGCCTACGAGCAGTACTTC
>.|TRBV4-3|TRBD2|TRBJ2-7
CASSRNAGGPSATSFYEQYF
TGCGCCAGCAGCCGTAACGCGGGAGGGCCCTCAGCGACGTCTTTCTACGAGCAGTACTTC
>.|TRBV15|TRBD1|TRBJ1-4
CATNPDRGQFEKLFF
TGTGCCACCAATCCGGACAGGGGGCAGTTCGAAAAACTGTTTTTT
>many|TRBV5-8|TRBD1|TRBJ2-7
CASSPSFWTGASYEQYF
TGTGCCAGCAGCCCTTCCTTTTGGACAGGGGCCTCCTACGAGCAGTACTTC
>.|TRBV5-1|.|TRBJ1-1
CASTSAGANTEAFF
TGCGCCAGCACGTCGGCGGGGGCAAACACTGAAGCTTTCTTT